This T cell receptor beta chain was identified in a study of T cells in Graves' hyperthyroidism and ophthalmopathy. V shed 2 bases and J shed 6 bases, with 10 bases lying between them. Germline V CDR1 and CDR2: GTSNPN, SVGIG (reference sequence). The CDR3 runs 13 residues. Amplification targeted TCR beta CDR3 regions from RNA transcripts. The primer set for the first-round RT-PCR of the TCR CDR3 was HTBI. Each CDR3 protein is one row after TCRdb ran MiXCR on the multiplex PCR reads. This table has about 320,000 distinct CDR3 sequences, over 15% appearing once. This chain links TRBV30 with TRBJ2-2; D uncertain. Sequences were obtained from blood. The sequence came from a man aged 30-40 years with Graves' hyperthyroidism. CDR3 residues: CAWSPRLSGELFF. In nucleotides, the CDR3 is TGTGCCTGGAGTCCCCGTTTGTCCGGGGAGCTGTTTTTT.